The next 5 T cell receptor beta chains were all read from a single sample in a study of blood T cell repertoires in COVID-19. The data were produced by immunoSEQ multiplex PCR, yet TCRdb's version contains in-frame clones alone and is incomplete. The table records roughly 200,000 clones, roughly 90% of them present only once. Sequences were obtained from PBMCs or T cells enriched from blood (not recorded which). Receptors were obtained from a woman aged 35 to 49 with acute COVID-19.

The gene calls are TRBV6-1 and TRBJ1-2, with TRBD1 identical over 7 bases. With V trimmed by 1 base and J by 4 bases, 3 bases remained unmatched. Germline CDR1 and CDR2: MNHNS and SASEGT. This CDR3 contains 14 residues. The CDR3 DNA is TGTGCCAGCAGTGAAGGGGGACAGTCCTATGGCTACACCTTC. Translating it yields CASSEGGQSYGYTF.

The chain joins TRBV27 to TRBJ1-4; D uncertain. The germline V and J ends were trimmed by 3 bases and 6 bases, with 11 bases remaining between them. There are 14 residues in the CDR3. Germline V gene data show CDR1 as MNHEY and CDR2 as SMNVEV (reference sequence). The CDR3 spells CASSFWGGDEKLFF. The CDR3 DNA reads TGTGCCAGCAGTTTCTGGGGAGGAGATGAAAAACTGTTTTTT.

The chain recombines TRBV27 with TRBJ1-1, with TRBD1 matching 7 bases. CDR3 size: 13 residues. V gave up 4 bases and J gave up 8 bases; unmatched junction bases: 7. The V gene's germline CDR1 is MNHEY and CDR2 SMNVEV (reference sequence). This CDR3 is CASSWVQGGEAFF. The CDR3 bases are TGTGCCAGCAGTTGGGTCCAAGGGGGCGAAGCTTTCTTT.

This chain connects TRBV5-1 to TRBJ1-1, with TRBD1 matching over 8 bases. This CDR3 is 16 amino acids long. Germline V gene lookup returns CDR1 SGHRS and CDR2 YFSETQ. Trimming at V came to 4 bases and at J to 6 bases, leaving 14 bases not matched to a gene. Written as DNA, the CDR3 is TGCGCCAGCAGCCCACCCTGGACAGGGAAGGAGGCTGAAGCTTTCTTT. Its protein is CASSPPWTGKEAEAFF. The full variable domain, completed using reference TRBV5-1 and TRBJ1-1, is KAGVTQTPRYLIKTRGQQVTLSCSPISGHRSVSWYQQTPGQGLQFLFEYFSETQRNKGNFPGRFSGRQFSNSRSEMNVSTLELGDSALYLCASSPPWTGKEAEAFFGQGTRLTVV.

This clone was seen a few times. V gene TRBV5-5 combines with J gene TRBJ1-5, with TRBD1 matching over 11 bases. The CDR3 has 19 amino acids. Germline lookup yields CDR1 SGHKS and CDR2 YYEKEE (reference sequence). With 1 base clipped from V and 7 bases from J, the junction kept 16 bases outside the gene matches. The CDR3 loop reads CASSLYLPPGQGVTQPQHF. The CDR3, as DNA: TGTGCCAGCAGCTTGTATCTCCCCCCGGGACAGGGGGTTACGCAGCCCCAGCATTTT.